This T cell receptor beta chain was sequenced in a study of cytomegalovirus exposure and HLA in healthy donors. Overall study findings and caveats: A list of about 180 TCR beta chains associated with cytomegalovirus was given.

A note on this clone: What it recognizes is unknown.

It was with 60 Vbeta and 13 Jbeta primers that the PCR ran. Sequencing was performed with immunoSEQ multiplex PCR; in TCRdb, only in-frame clones are kept and a portion is missing. This listing includes some 110,000 clones. This CDR3 spans 13 amino acids. V lost 5 bases and J 5 bases, leaving 13 bases between the germline ends. Germline CDR1 reads SNHLY; CDR2 reads FYNNEI. Sequencing was carried out using PBMCs. The clonotype originates from a man aged 30-40 years in good health and CMV-seronegative. The gene calls are TRBV2 and TRBJ2-7; D call uncertain. As DNA, the CDR3 is TGTGCCAGCAGTTCGTCTCTATTGGACGAGCAGTACTTC. Translation: CASSSSLLDEQYF.